These T cell receptor beta chains were read from a single sample in a study of blood T cells in healthy people across ages. TCRdb reprocessed the 5' RACE reads with MiXCR, giving one entry per CDR3 protein. The sample includes hundreds of thousands of distinct CDR3 sequences, approximately 25% of them seen just once. This sample was shared with a second study, whose subject was T cells of mothers and their children.

The sample was blood. All receptors derive from a boy younger than 18 in good health. The CDR3 runs from the conserved cysteine through the conserved F or W. The D gene is left open where the match is weak. Some rows mark clone size as missing; the rest say once, few, many or name a class of expanded clone.

>.|.|15|TRBV5-5|TRBJ2-3
CASSYGLSATDTQYF
TGTGCCAGCAGCTACGGACTTTCCGCCACAGATACGCAGTATTTT
>few|.|13|TRBV12-3/TRBV12-4|TRBJ2-3
CASSWQGIDTQYF
TGTGCCAGCAGTTGGCAGGGAATAGATACGCAGTATTTT
>few|.|16|TRBV7-2|TRBJ2-3
CASSLIFVTDTDTQYF
TGTGCCAGCAGCTTAATTTTTGTCACAGACACAGATACGCAGTATTTT
>.|.|13|TRBV20-1|TRBJ2-7
CSATRTVLYEQYF
TGCAGTGCTACCAGGACGGTACTCTACGAGCAGTACTTC
>few|.|11|TRBV10-3|TRBJ2-5
CAISDAETQYF
TGTGCCATCAGTGATGCGGAGACCCAGTACTTC
>few|.|13|TRBV2|TRBJ2-7
CASLELVSYEQYF
TGTGCCAGCCTTGAACTAGTATCGTACGAGCAGTACTTC
>.|.|14|TRBV18|TRBJ1-1
CASSPPPMNTEAFF
TGTGCCAGCTCACCACCCCCAATGAACACTGAAGCTTTCTTT
>.|TRBD1|16|TRBV9|TRBJ2-7
CASSVDAGQGSYEQYF
TGTGCCAGCAGCGTAGATGCAGGACAGGGTTCCTACGAGCAGTACTTC
>.|.|16|TRBV4-2|TRBJ1-4
CASSPPGRGSNEKLFF
TGTGCCAGCAGCCCCCCGGGAAGGGGCTCTAATGAAAAACTGTTTTTT
>.|.|13|TRBV24-1|TRBJ1-4
CATSDPGQKKLFF
TGTGCCACCAGTGATCCCGGGCAGAAAAAACTGTTTTTT
>many|.|11|TRBV6-6|TRBJ1-4
CASSYGEKLFF
TGTGCCAGCAGTTATGGTGAAAAACTGTTTTTT
>.|.|13|TRBV2|TRBJ2-2
CAILTRGTGELFF
TGTGCCATCCTGACAAGAGGCACCGGGGAGCTGTTTTTT
>few|.|13|TRBV12-3/TRBV12-4|TRBJ2-1
CASSLLLNNEQFF
TGTGCCAGCAGTTTGCTGTTGAACAATGAGCAGTTCTTC
>.|TRBD1|15|TRBV5-1|TRBJ1-2
CASSLRTGADYGYTF
TGCGCCAGCAGCTTAAGGACAGGGGCCGACTATGGCTACACCTTC
>few|.|12|TRBV7-6|TRBJ1-5
CASSSGGQPQHF
TGTGCCAGCAGTTCCGGGGGTCAGCCCCAGCATTTT
>.|.|14|TRBV5-1|TRBJ2-5
CASSFLSRKETQYF
TGCGCCAGCAGCTTTTTATCTAGGAAAGAGACCCAGTACTTC
>few|.|13|TRBV6-5|TRBJ1-3
CAGSYDSGNTIYF
TGTGCCGGCAGTTACGACAGCGGAAACACCATATATTTT
>.|.|14|TRBV7-9|TRBJ2-7
CAGSFIRGRYEQYF
TGTGCCGGCAGCTTTATCAGGGGAAGGTACGAGCAGTACTTC
>many|TRBD2|18|TRBV12-3/TRBV12-4|TRBJ2-7
CASSLAGAGLAGTYEQYF
TGTGCCAGCAGTTTAGCGGGAGCGGGACTAGCGGGAACCTACGAGCAGTACTTC
>few|.|13|TRBV5-4|TRBJ1-2
CASSFPSVYGYTF
TGTGCCAGCAGCTTTCCCAGCGTCTATGGCTACACCTTC
>.|.|14|TRBV7-2|TRBJ1-1
CASSSDKLNTEAFF
TGTGCCAGCAGTTCAGACAAGCTGAACACTGAAGCTTTCTTT
>few|TRBD2|13|TRBV10-3|TRBJ2-5
CAISESGGEDQYF
TGTGCCATCAGTGAGTCGGGAGGGGAGGACCAGTACTTC
>.|.|14|TRBV6-1|TRBJ2-1
CASSPWGAYNEQFF
TGTGCCAGCAGTCCCTGGGGGGCTTACAATGAGCAGTTCTTC
>.|TRBD2|15|TRBV27|TRBJ2-1
CASSWGEGLYNEQFF
TGTGCCAGCAGTTGGGGGGAGGGCCTCTACAATGAGCAGTTCTTC
>few|TRBD2|13|TRBV28|TRBJ2-3
CASGLAPTDTQYF
TGTGCCAGCGGACTAGCGCCCACAGATACGCAGTATTTT
>few|TRBD2|15|TRBV5-1|TRBJ2-7
CASSLLAGGPYEQYF
TGCGCCAGCAGCTTACTAGCGGGAGGACCCTACGAGCAGTACTTC
>.|TRBD2|14|TRBV28|TRBJ2-1
CASSQTSGSNEQFF
TGTGCCAGCAGTCAAACTAGCGGGAGCAATGAGCAGTTCTTC
>few|.|15|TRBV27|TRBJ1-4
CASSTIRGEGEKLFF
TGTGCCAGCAGTACAATCCGGGGGGAGGGTGAAAAACTGTTTTTT
>once|.|16|TRBV7-2|TRBJ2-6
CASSLRSASGANVLTF
TGTGCCAGCAGCTTGAGATCAGCCTCTGGGGCCAACGTCCTGACTTTC
>once|.|13|TRBV6-6|TRBJ2-3
CASTPGHLHTQYF
TGTGCCAGCACCCCCGGGCACCTCCATACGCAGTATTTT
>.|.|12|TRBV21-1|TRBJ1-1
CASSPTAGEAFF
TGTGCCAGCAGCCCTACAGCAGGAGAAGCTTTCTTT
>.|.|15|TRBV20-1|TRBJ2-2
CSARRPGSNTGELFF
TGCAGTGCACGGAGGCCGGGATCGAACACCGGGGAGCTGTTTTTT
>.|.|16|TRBV7-8|TRBJ1-4
CASSLVEAGSRGKLFF
TGTGCCAGCAGCTTAGTAGAGGCTGGTTCGAGGGGAAAACTGTTTTTT
>few|.|11|TRBV20-1|TRBJ1-2
CSAYNNYGYTF
TGCAGTGCTTACAATAACTATGGCTACACCTTC
>.|.|14|TRBV28|TRBJ1-4
CASSFTGPDEKLFF
TGTGCCAGCAGTTTCACAGGGCCGGATGAAAAACTGTTTTTT
>few|.|13|TRBV5-1|TRBJ1-2
CASSLEGGQGYIF
TGCGCCAGCAGCTTGGAGGGGGGCCAGGGCTACATCTTC
>.|.|12|TRBV29-1|TRBJ1-2
CSGRTADYGYTF
TGCAGCGGAAGGACGGCCGACTATGGCTACACCTTC
>medium-sized|TRBD2|17|TRBV9|TRBJ2-2
CASSVPGLAGGFGELFF
TGTGCCAGCAGCGTCCCGGGACTAGCGGGAGGTTTTGGAGAGCTGTTTTTT